The entry below describes one T cell receptor beta chain. The entry originates in a study of blood T cell repertoires in COVID-19. Study summary: Sites across the United States, Italy and Spain contributed samples from acute and convalescent COVID-19. PBMCs, B-cell-depleted T cells, or T cells were the source of the cDNA or gDNA that made up the material.

The CDR3 is made up of 14 amino acids. J was trimmed by 10 bases and V by 4 bases; bases with no gene match: 12. Germline lookup yields CDR1 MDHEN and CDR2 SYDVKM. In the original workflow: Amplification of reference gene primers was used by the study to estimate nucleated cell counts. Libraries were prepared by immunoSEQ multiplex PCR; TCRdb keeps only in-frame clonotypes and omits some of them. From that table come the V and J calls and clone size; the DNA was used to work out D and trimming. The table includes roughly 380,000 clones, roughly 80% detected once. This sequence was found in a human donor with acute or convalescent COVID-19. The donor label of this sample is uncertain. The gene calls are TRBV28 and TRBJ1-1, with 7 bases aligning to TRBD1. The sample consisted of peripheral blood. In DNA, the CDR3 is TGTGCCAGCAGTTCGGCGGGACAGCCAGAGGGAGCTTTCTTT. This translates into CASSSAGQPEGAFF.